This TCR beta chain was sequenced in a study of T cell responses to AZD1222 COVID-19 vaccine (dated by TCRdb to the early 2020s). Study-wide context: TCR sequencing was performed for roughly 250 trial participants, of whom around 200 were given two doses of AZD1222 and 26 were given two doses of MenACWY control vaccine. Trial participants were enrolled into age subgroups of 18-55, 56-69 and 70-plus years, which contained 148, 28 and 57 TCR-sequenced participants, respectively.

What the authors observed across the whole study: The 56-69-year group was small, and its depth increase did not reach significance, likely because of low power. Conclusions about previously exposed vaccinees are limited, since just a handful of AZD1222 recipients were seropositive for SARS-CoV-2 at baseline. Reportedly, close to half of the unique spike-specific TCRs recognized epitopes lying outside the regions that are mutated in the B.1.351 and B.1.1.7 variants. Participants were mostly white British and included more females than males, and it was suggested by the authors that clonal diversity may have been underestimated. Because no day 14 peak-response samples were available, repertoires were characterized only after the peak T cell response. After two AZD1222 doses, spike-specific TCR breadth and depth were significantly higher than at day 0 and than in MenACWY recipients. Vaccine-associated CD4 TCRs spanned the whole spike protein, with dominant responses in regions 160-218 and 743-854.

Details on this clone: It has no known antigen specificity. Base-call qualities are not available, and no considerably larger clone is one nucleotide away. Different DNA sequences within this sample yield the same CDR3.

The sample's time point, from its label and the paper: about 28 days (+/-7) after the second vaccine dose. AZD1222 recipients whose second dose came at about 4 weeks and those whose second dose came at about 12 weeks were combined into one group, since spike-specific TCR depth and breadth did not differ between the two schedules. Vaccinee samples came from UK trials COV001 and COV002, including a single-blind randomized controlled phase 2/3 trial of AZD1222 (ChAdOx1 nCoV-19) in healthy adults. Trial participant PBMC samples were collected at day 0 and day 28 after the second dose for TCRbeta chain sequencing. CDR3 length: 11 amino acids, cysteine to phenylalanine. Only the CDR3 region is kept as DNA, spanning 33 bases read in frame from base 1. CDR1 and CDR2 are read off the germline V gene as SGHRS and YFSETQ. V sheds 4 bases and J sheds 2 bases, leaving 3 bases between their ends. The CDR3 regions of human TCRbeta chains were subjected to immunosequencing. As for how the authors treated the data: TCRs in the repertoires were matched against a reference library of SARS-CoV-2-specific TCRs that had been generated with the MIRA antigen-specificity platform. Breadth was defined as the fraction of unique TCRs that were SARS-CoV-2-associated, and depth was defined as the fraction of total T cells that were SARS-CoV-2-associated. Using the MIRA data, each spike-specific TCR was assigned both to the spike region to which the TCR was reactive and to a CD4 or CD8 class. Log10-transformed breadth and depth values were compared by one-way ANOVA with Sidak's multiple comparisons tests. This immuneACCESS table, as held by TCRdb, lists in-frame sequences with V and J called but not all clones. Of the missing ones, under half trace to an unresolved V gene in checked studies; the others have no known cause. The V and J calls and clone size come from that table; D and trimming were worked out from the DNA. This sample comprises about 60,000 clones, over 60% of them detected only once. The ten biggest clones cover over 3% of the sample.

This material consisted of peripheral blood, taken 28 days after the second AZD1222 dose. This chain joins TRBV5-1 to TRBJ2-5; the D gene remains uncertain. The receptor was isolated from an adult who received the AZD1222 COVID-19 vaccine. The CDR3: CASSTQETQYF. The sequence in DNA is TGCGCCAGCAGCACACAAGAGACCCAGTACTTC.